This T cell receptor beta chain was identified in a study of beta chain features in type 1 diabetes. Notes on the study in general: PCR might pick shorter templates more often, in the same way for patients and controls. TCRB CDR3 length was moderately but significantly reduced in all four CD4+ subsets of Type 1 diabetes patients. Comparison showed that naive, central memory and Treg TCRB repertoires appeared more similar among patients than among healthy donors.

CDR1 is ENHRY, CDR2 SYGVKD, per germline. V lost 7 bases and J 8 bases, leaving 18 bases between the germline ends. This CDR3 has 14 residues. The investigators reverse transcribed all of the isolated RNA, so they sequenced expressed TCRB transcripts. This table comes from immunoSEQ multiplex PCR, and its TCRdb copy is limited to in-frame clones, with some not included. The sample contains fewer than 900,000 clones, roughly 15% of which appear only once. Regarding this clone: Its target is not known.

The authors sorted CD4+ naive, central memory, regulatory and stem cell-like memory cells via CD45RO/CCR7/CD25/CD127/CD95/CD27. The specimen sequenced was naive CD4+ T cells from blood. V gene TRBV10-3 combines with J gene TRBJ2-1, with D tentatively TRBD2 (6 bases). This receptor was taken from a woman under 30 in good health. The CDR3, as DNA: TGTGCCATCAAACCGGGACTGGGGATGGATGAGCAGTTCTTC. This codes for CAIKPGLGMDEQFF.